This TCR beta chain was captured in a study of identical twins. Regarding the study as a whole: Interpretation of the results relied on cross-sectional statistical analysis and not on following the same donors. Models, which agreed with sharing between unrelated individuals, nonetheless underestimated the out-of-frame TCR alpha sharing seen in monozygotic twins. There was an excess of low generation probability in the out-of-frame alpha sequences that twins shared. Researchers reported weaker excess twin sharing in beta out-of-frame sequences.

TCRdb reprocessed the 5' RACE reads with MiXCR, giving one entry per CDR3 protein. This table has roughly 230,000 distinct CDR3 sequences, about 8.5% appearing once. The CDR3 contains 14 residues. The germline CDR1 and CDR2 sequences are LGHNA and YNFKEQ. With 1 base removed from V and 7 bases from J, the gap between germline ends came to 14 bases. Concerning this clonotype itself: The antigen is not known.

These data were also filed under a second study, of yellow fever vaccine responses in identical twins.

Sequencing used CD8+ T cells sorted from blood. The chain recombines TRBV4-2 with TRBJ2-7; TRBD1 might be the D (6 bases). This receptor was taken from a young woman in good health. CDR3 in amino acids: CASSQGGGEREQYF. In nucleotides, the CDR3 is TGTGCCAGCAGCCAAGGAGGGGGAGAGAGGGAGCAGTACTTC.